This TCR beta chain derives from a study of cytomegalovirus exposure and HLA in healthy donors. Primers for the PCR totalled 60 Vbeta and 13 Jbeta. Libraries were prepared by immunoSEQ multiplex PCR; TCRdb keeps only in-frame clonotypes and omits some of them. Here the sample spans over 130,000 clones, approximately 80% being singletons. Points from the study as a whole: In a later analysis, compared with equally common non-associated chains, HLA-associated beta chains were more expanded. Later, an analysis found that common viral pathogens appeared to be linked with several of the most significant clusters. The listing of roughly 160 TCR beta chains classed them as cytomegalovirus-associated.

On this clone itself: Its specificity is unknown.

Sequenced sample: PBMCs. The sequence was obtained from a man over 45 in good health and CMV-seronegative.

Here the CDR3 DNA reads TGTGCCAGCTCACTGACAGGGGGTATCAGCTCCTACGAGCAGTACTTC. Translated, it gives CASSLTGGISSYEQYF. The chain links TRBV18 to TRBJ2-7; the match to TRBD1 covers 9 bases. From germline, CDR1 is KGHSH and CDR2 LQKENI. The CDR3 runs 16 residues. V was clipped by 4 bases and J by 0 bases; unmatched bases: 7.